The sequence of this T cell receptor (beta chain) was determined in a study of post-analysis software for immune sequencing data. The wider study: Patients with relapsing-remitting, secondary progressive and progressive-relapsing multiple sclerosis courses were all represented. Broader study findings: In multiple sclerosis, normalized Chao1 diversity was significantly below that of controls. Batch-mates among the samples co-clustered strongly by F measure.

cDNA libraries of TCR beta carried unique molecular identifiers. There were roughly 0.95 to 11 million T cells, and approximately 480,000 cDNA molecules came from them. TCRdb reprocessed the PCR reads via MiXCR and lists one record per CDR3 protein. The table includes 700,000 to 800,000 distinct CDR3 sequences, roughly 27% detected once. A remark on this clonotype: Its target is not known.

Sequencing was performed on blood. This clonotype was obtained from a girl aged 5 to 17 with multiple sclerosis.

CDR3 in DNA: TGTGCCAGCAGCTGGGGAAACTATGGCTACACCTTC. Amino acid sequence: CASSWGNYGYTF. The chain uses TRBV11-2 and TRBJ1-2; no firm D call. The CDR3 extends over 12 amino acids. In germline, CDR1 is SGHAT, CDR2 FQNNGV. V was cut by 4 bases and J by 2 bases, with 5 bases left in between.